This TCR beta chain was retrieved from a study of post-analysis software for immune sequencing data. Findings and caveats of the study: TRBV5-6, TRBV5-1 and TRBV20-1 belonged to a set of about 5 TRBV segments that were more frequent in patients than controls.

In the case of this clonotype: Its antigen is not known.

The TCR beta cDNA libraries carried unique molecular identifiers. Once about 0.95 to 10 million T cells were used, roughly 0.5 million cDNA molecules resulted. In TCRdb, the PCR reads were re-called with MiXCR into one record per CDR3 protein. The sample gives roughly 800,000 distinct CDR3 sequences, around 42% of which show up once; 4.9% is in the top ten. The CDR3 consists of 15 residues. CDR1 is DFQATT, CDR2 SNEGSKA, per germline (reference sequence). Germline trimming cut 2 bases from V and 8 bases from J; bases unmatched to any gene: 10. Sequencing input: blood. This TCR came from a girl aged 5 to 17 with multiple sclerosis. The chain is built from TRBV20-1 and TRBJ2-1; TRBD1 aligns across 9 bases. This CDR3 reads CSARNPGGQGDEQFF. The CDR3 coding sequence is TGCAGTGCTAGAAACCCTGGGGGACAGGGCGATGAGCAGTTCTTC.